Below, 28 T cell receptor beta chains from the same sample are listed, as sequenced in a study of T cells after yellow fever vaccination. Via MiXCR, TCRdb re-called the 5' RACE reads, giving one row per CDR3 protein. The repertoire holds about 58,000 distinct CDR3 sequences, with 5% to 6.5% as singletons. Material: PBMCs, either bulk or a sorted T-cell subset (CD4+, CD8+, memory, or dextramer-sorted; not recorded which), obtained on the day of the yellow fever booster vaccination. The receptors come from a man younger than 35 who received the YFV17D yellow fever vaccine.

At least ten counts were recorded for this clonotype. The CDR3 nucleotides are TGTGCCAGCAGCCCCACATATAATTCACCCCTCCACTTT. Amino acids: CASSPTYNSPLHF. The chain has TRBV12-3 or TRBV12-4 and TRBJ1-6; the D is unclear. V was cut by 6 bases and J by 4 bases, with 7 bases left in between. The CDR3 covers 13 residues.

There are a few counts of this clonotype. The DNA of the CDR3 is TGTGCCAGCAGCACGGCAGGGCTTTCTAGCACAGATACGCAGTATTTT. Translating it yields CASSTAGLSSTDTQYF. This rearrangement joins TRBV6-5 to TRBJ2-3, with D possibly TRBD1 on 5 matching bases. The germline V and J ends were trimmed by 6 bases and 0 bases, with 16 bases remaining between them. This CDR3 is built from 16 residues. Germline-derived CDR1 and CDR2 are MNHEY and SVGAGI.

The chain has TRBV2 and TRBJ2-2; TRBD2 matches at 7 bases. The germline V gene has CDR1 SNHLY and CDR2 FYNNEI. CDR3 size: 17 residues. Trimming cost V 4 bases and J 2 bases; bases outside gene matches: 10. The CDR3 protein is CASSARLAETNTGELFF. The CDR3 DNA follows: TGTGCCAGCAGTGCCCGACTAGCCGAAACTAACACCGGGGAGCTGTTTTTT.

This chain uses TRBV7-9 with TRBJ1-4; unclear D gene. The CDR3 has 14 residues. V was clipped by 4 bases and J by 6 bases, with 12 bases between them. CDR1 SEHNR and CDR2 FQNEAQ come from the germline V gene (reference sequence). The CDR3 bases are TGTGCCAGCAGCTACCCAGTGACCCATGAAAAACTGTTTTTT. Its translation: CASSYPVTHEKLFF.

This clonotype was counted only a few times. V is TRBV3-1 and J is TRBJ1-5; D not certain. V was clipped by 3 bases and J by 2 bases, with 8 bases between them. Germline V gene sequence: CDR1 LGHDT, CDR2 YNNKEL (reference sequence). This CDR3 region has 14 residues. In DNA form, the CDR3 reads TGTGCCAGCAGCCAGCAGGCCGGCAATCAGCCCCAGCATTTT. Translated: CASSQQAGNQPQHF.

At least ten counts were recorded for this clonotype. In nucleotides, the CDR3 is TGTGCCACCAGCAGAACGGGGGGAATCCAAGAGACCCAGTACTTC. Its protein is CATSRTGGIQETQYF. The chain joins TRBV15 to TRBJ2-5, with 7 bases identical to TRBD2. Germline V gives CDR1 LNHNV, CDR2 YYDKDF (reference sequence). The CDR3 has 15 residues. The V segment lost 2 bases and the J segment 1 base; nucleotides outside the gene matches: 4. Together with reference TRBV15 and TRBJ2-5, the CDR3 gives the full variable domain: DAMVIQNPRYQVTQFGKPVTLSCSQTLNHNVMYWYQQKSSQAPKLLFHYYDKDFNNEADTPDNFQSRRPNTSFCFLDIRSPGLGDTAMYLCATSRTGGIQETQYFGPGTRLLVL.

This clonotype was counted only a few times. This chain joins TRBV11-2 and TRBJ1-1, with D uncertain. The V gene lost 1 base and the J gene lost 11 bases, with 17 bases spanning the gap. There are 14 residues in the CDR3. Germline loops: CDR1 SGHAT, CDR2 FQNNGV. This chain's CDR3 is CASSLGFAGSGAFF. CDR3 nucleotide sequence: TGTGCCAGCAGCTTAGGGTTTGCTGGGAGCGGGGCTTTCTTT.

The CDR3 coding sequence is TGTGCCAGCAGCGTAGCTAGGGAACCCCGGTCTGGAAACACCATATATTTT. Its translation: CASSVAREPRSGNTIYF. This sequence joins TRBV9 and TRBJ1-3; D call uncertain. Germline CDR1 is SGDLS and CDR2 is YYNGEE. This CDR3 has 17 residues. Trimming removed 0 bases from V and 1 base from J, with 14 bases in between.

This clonotype appeared many times. DNA of the CDR3: TGCGCCAGCAGCCAAGTAATGCTAGCCAAAAACATTCAGTACTTC. This gives the protein CASSQVMLAKNIQYF. The chain carries TRBV4-1 and TRBJ2-4; D not certain. The CDR3 consists of 15 residues. Germline CDR1 is MGHRA and CDR2 is YSYEKL. The V gene lost 1 base and the J gene lost 0 bases, with 7 bases spanning the gap.

V usage is TRBV5-1 and J usage is TRBJ2-4, with D perhaps given as TRBD1 or TRBD2 (5 bases each). CDR3 length equals 15 residues. Trimming stripped 1 base from V and 4 bases from J, with 12 bases between. The germline V gene has CDR1 SGHRS and CDR2 YFSETQ. The CDR3 coding sequence is TGCGCCAGCAGCTTGACCGGGACCGGTAAAAACATTCAGTACTTC. It translates to CASSLTGTGKNIQYF.

This clonotype was counted ten times or more. The CDR3 sequence is CASRYRDRGYEQYF. The CDR3, as DNA: TGTGCCAGCAGGTACCGGGACAGGGGGTACGAGCAGTACTTC. The V gene is TRBV6-5, the J gene TRBJ2-7, with TRBD1 matching over 11 bases. Germline CDR1 reads MNHEY; CDR2 reads SVGAGI. This CDR3 has 14 amino acids. The ends lost 6 bases at V and 4 bases at J; junction bases unmatched: 5.

Turning to this clonotype: An end of the junction does not agree with germline; a read error may underlie this. The chain couples TRBV5-4 to TRBJ1-2, with TRBD1 as a possible D gene (5 bases). The CDR3 covers 13 residues. Looked up from germline, CDR1 is SGHNT and CDR2 is YYREEE (reference sequence). CDR3 coding DNA: TGTGCCAGCAGTCCTAGGGAGGGGTATGTCTACACCTTC. Its translation is CASSPREGYVYTF.

This clonotype was seen repeatedly, ten times or more. This chain links TRBV6-5 with TRBJ1-5; TRBD1 matches 11 bases. Unmatched junction bases numbered 7, after V lost 5 bases and J lost 7 bases. In germline, CDR1 is MNHEY, CDR2 SVGAGI. CDR3 length: 15 amino acids. The CDR3 DNA follows: TGTGCCAGCAGTCCCGGGACAGGGGGAACCCAGCCCCAGCATTTT. This encodes CASSPGTGGTQPQHF.

The V call is TRBV18, the J call TRBJ2-7; D assignment may be TRBD1 or TRBD2 (5 bases each). The germline V gene has CDR1 KGHSH and CDR2 LQKENI. V lost 5 bases to trimming and J lost 0 bases, with 17 bases between them. The CDR3 length is 16 residues. CDR3 loop: CASSTQPTGASYEQYF. In DNA form, the CDR3 reads TGTGCCAGCTCAACTCAACCAACCGGGGCCTCCTACGAGCAGTACTTC.

The rearrangement joins TRBV20-1 to TRBJ1-5, with TRBD1 identical over 8 bases. The ends lost 0 bases at V and 4 bases at J; junction bases unmatched: 5. Germline CDR1 and CDR2: DFQATT and SNEGSKA (reference sequence). This CDR3 spans 15 amino acids. The DNA of the CDR3 is TGCAGTGCTAGAGATCAGGGGGCGCCTAATCAGCCCCAGCATTTT. This sequence encodes CSARDQGAPNQPQHF.

This clonotype has a count of ten or more. This sequence joins TRBV12-3 or TRBV12-4 and TRBJ1-3, with 9 bases aligning to TRBD1. V shed 1 base and J 2 bases; nucleotides not matched to a gene: 0. This CDR3 spans 15 amino acids. CDR3 DNA sequence: TGTGCCAGCAGTTTAGGGACAGGGGCTGGAAACACCATATATTTT. It codes for CASSLGTGAGNTIYF.

This clonotype was seen more than once but under ten times. The rearrangement joins TRBV18 to TRBJ1-4, with 10 nucleotides matching TRBD1. The CDR3 is 15 amino acids. Germline-derived CDR1 and CDR2 are KGHSH and LQKENI. V lost 3 bases, J lost 6 bases, and 4 bases stayed unmatched. DNA for the CDR3: TGTGCCAGCTCACCGGGGACAGGGGATGATGAAAAACTGTTTTTT. It is translated as CASSPGTGDDEKLFF.

This clonotype was seen repeatedly, ten times or more. V gene TRBV4-1 combines with J gene TRBJ2-3; TRBD2 matches at 9 bases. This CDR3 has 18 residues. The trim removed 3 bases at V and 5 bases at J, leaving 15 bases unmatched. Germline loops: CDR1 MGHRA, CDR2 YSYEKL. CDR3 bases: TGCGCCAGCAGCCACCCAGAGTCGAGCGGGGGGCGAGGAGATACGCAGTATTTT. Its protein product is CASSHPESSGGRGDTQYF.

This clonotype was picked up many times. The chain links TRBV11-2 to TRBJ2-4, with 7 positions matching TRBD1. The germline V gene has CDR1 SGHAT and CDR2 FQNNGV. J was trimmed by 5 bases and V by 5 bases; bases with no gene match: 3. This CDR3 is built from 13 residues. The CDR3 loop reads CASSAGTENIQYF. In DNA, the CDR3 is TGTGCCAGCAGCGCCGGGACAGAAAACATTCAGTACTTC. The whole variable domain, remainder taken from reference TRBV11-2 and TRBJ2-4, is EAGVAQSPRYKIIEKRQSVAFWCNPISGHATLYWYQQILGQGPKLLIQFQNNGVVDDSQLPKDRFSAERLKGVDSTLKIQPAKLEDSAVYLCASSAGTENIQYFGAGTRLSVL.

The sample holds a few counts of this clonotype. V usage is TRBV12-3 or TRBV12-4 and J usage is TRBJ1-5; perhaps TRBD1 as D (5 bases). The CDR3 runs to 13 residues. V lost 3 bases and J lost 6, with 9 bases in between. CDR3 residues: CASSFERGQPQHF. DNA for the CDR3: TGTGCCAGCAGTTTTGAGAGGGGTCAGCCCCAGCATTTT.

Worth noting for this clonotype: This may come from a read error, since a much larger clone is one base off. V and J are TRBV20-1 and TRBJ2-7; D ambiguous. The length of the CDR3 is 15 residues. Germline CDR1 is DFQATT and CDR2 is SNEGSKA (reference sequence). The CDR3 protein is CSAVQPDRSSCEQYF. The CDR3 DNA reads as TGCAGTGCTGTCCAGCCAGACCGTAGCTCCTGCGAGCAGTACTTC.

This clonotype showed up just a few times. The chain combines TRBV7-9 with TRBJ1-1, with a weak D call TRBD1 (6 bases). Germline V gene data show CDR1 as SEHNR and CDR2 as FQNEAQ (reference sequence). The CDR3 contains 14 residues. V lost 5 bases and J 1 base, leaving 11 bases between the germline ends. The CDR3 bases are TGTGCCAGCAGCCTGTGGGACAAGAACACTGAAGCTTTCTTT. Protein: CASSLWDKNTEAFF.

This clonotype has a handful of counts. The chain links TRBV2 to TRBJ1-5; no firm D call. The V gene lost 4 bases and the J gene lost 5 bases, with 3 bases spanning the gap. The CDR3 consists of 11 residues. CDR1 is SNHLY, CDR2 FYNNEI, per germline. The CDR3 region is CASSVDQPQHF. The CDR3 coding sequence is TGTGCCAGCAGTGTAGATCAGCCCCAGCATTTT.

This rearrangement joins TRBV11-2 to TRBJ2-1, with 14 bases identical to TRBD2. The CDR3 extends over 16 amino acids. V shed 5 bases, J shed 3 bases, and the junction held 3 bases outside the gene matches. The germline V gene has CDR1 SGHAT and CDR2 FQNNGV. The CDR3 DNA reads as TGTGCCAGCAGCATAGGGACTAGCGGGGGCTACAATGAGCAGTTCTTC. Protein: CASSIGTSGGYNEQFF.

V gene TRBV12-3 or TRBV12-4 combines with J gene TRBJ2-5, with D tentatively TRBD1 (6 bases). CDR3 length: 16 amino acids. V lost 5 bases and J 3 bases, leaving 19 bases between the germline ends. The DNA for the CDR3 is TGTGCCAGCAGTACCCCACAGGGAGTAGGAGAAGAGACCCAGTACTTC. Protein product: CASSTPQGVGEETQYF.

Ten or more counts support this clonotype. The genes are TRBV7-9 and TRBJ2-2; 7 bases match TRBD1. The length of the CDR3 is 15 residues. V was pared by 5 bases and J by 4 bases, with 7 bases of the junction left unmatched. Germline V lookup: CDR1 SEHNR, CDR2 FQNEAQ (reference sequence). Here the CDR3 reads CASSDTGAATGELFF. The CDR3 bases are TGTGCCAGCAGCGACACAGGGGCGGCCACCGGGGAGCTGTTTTTT.

In its sample, this clonotype was seen many times. The V gene is TRBV29-1, the J gene TRBJ2-7; TRBD1 aligns across 12 bases. The J segment lost 6 bases and the V segment lost 4 bases, leaving 4 bases of the junction unmatched. This CDR3 region has 13 residues. Germline-derived CDR1 and CDR2 are SQVTM and ANQGSEA. In DNA, the CDR3 is TGCAGCGTTGTAGGGACAGGGGGCGCCGAGCAGTACTTC. Translating gives CSVVGTGGAEQYF.

This clonotype has a handful of counts. The chain couples TRBV28 to TRBJ2-7; tentatively, D is TRBD1 (7 bases). The germline V gene encodes CDR1 MDHEN and CDR2 SYDVKM. The CDR3 contains 24 residues. Between the trimmed V and J ends, which lost 5 bases and 0 bases, there was a span of 41 bases. CDR3 sequence (DNA): TGTGCCAGCAGTCTCCGACAGGGCCCAACATCTCGGAGGGCAGGGCCCAACATCTCCTACGAGCAGTACGTC. Protein: CASSLRQGPTSRRAGPNISYEQYV.